The rows below give T cell receptor beta chains drawn from one sample of a study of T cell changes during pregnancy in multiple sclerosis. The repertoire was sequenced with immunoSEQ multiplex PCR; TCRdb's copy has only in-frame clones and lacks some. The sample shows around 75,000 clones, 80% to 90% of them seen only once. Sample: peripheral blood, taken in the first trimester of pregnancy. The receptor source for this set is a female donor in good health, enrolled as a control in a pregnancy study. The CDR3 runs from the conserved cysteine through the conserved F or W. A D gene is named only where the DNA matches it firmly. Size values are once, few and many counts, or a class for expanded clones, and some rows have none.

>TRBJ2-5|TRBD2|TRBV5-4|NA
TGTGCCAGCAGCTTTTGGGGCCGGACTAGCGGGGGGCAAGAGACCCAGTACTTC
CASSFWGRTSGGQETQYF
>TRBJ2-5|TRBD1|TRBV10-3|NA
TGTGCCATCAGTGATGGACAGGGTGGACGAGAGACCCAGTACTTC
CAISDGQGGRETQYF
>TRBJ1-4|TRBD1|TRBV28|NA
TGTGCCAGCAGTTTATCAGGGACAGGGGTTGGAAAACTGTTTTTT
CASSLSGTGVGKLFF
>TRBJ2-2|TRBD1|TRBV7-2|once
TGTGCCAGCAGCTCATTGACAGGGGGCTGGTTCACCGGGGAGCTGTTTTTT
CASSSLTGGWFTGELFF
>TRBJ1-3|NA|TRBV6-5|NA
TGTGCCAGCCAGACACTGGGAAACACCATATATTTT
CASQTLGNTIYF
>TRBJ1-2|NA|TRBV7-2|NA
TGTGCCAGCAGCTCTCGAGCTAACTATGGCTACACCTTC
CASSSRANYGYTF
>TRBJ2-3|NA|TRBV25-1|NA
TGTGCCAGCAGTGACGACAGGTCGGCCGATACGCAGTATTTT
CASSDDRSADTQYF
>TRBJ1-4|TRBD1|TRBV6-1|NA
TGTGCCAGCAGTGAGGACAGGGTTAATGAAAAACTGTTTTTT
CASSEDRVNEKLFF
>TRBJ2-2|TRBD1|TRBV5-6|NA
TGTGCCAGCAGCCCCGGGACAGGATTCGGCGGGGAGCTGTTTTTT
CASSPGTGFGGELFF
>TRBJ2-1|NA|TRBV4-1|few
TGCGCCAGCAGACCTGGACTGGGCCGCTCCTACAATGAGCAGTTCTTC
CASRPGLGRSYNEQFF
>TRBJ2-2|TRBD2|TRBV18|NA
TGTGCCAGCTCACCACTCCGGACTAGCGGGGGAGACACCGGGGAGCTGTTTTTT
CASSPLRTSGGDTGELFF
>TRBJ2-2|NA|TRBV5-6|NA
TGTGCCAGCAGCCCAATAGACAGGAATCAGAACACCGGGGAGCTGTTTTTT
CASSPIDRNQNTGELFF
>TRBJ1-1|TRBD1|TRBV2|few
TGTGCCAGCAGCTTCGCCGGGACAGAAAACACTGAAGCTTTCTTT
CASSFAGTENTEAFF
>TRBJ1-6|TRBD1|TRBV27|NA
TGTGCCAGCAGTCCCAGGGACAGAAGCTCCTATAATTCACCCCTCCACTTT
CASSPRDRSSYNSPLHF
>TRBJ1-3|TRBD1|TRBV5-1|NA
TGCGCCAGCAGCTTGGATACAGGGGGTCTCGGAAACACCATATATTTT
CASSLDTGGLGNTIYF
>TRBJ2-3|NA|TRBV9|NA
TGTGCCAGCAGCCCCACCCCCGGAGATACGCAGTATTTT
CASSPTPGDTQYF
>TRBJ2-5|NA|TRBV14|NA
TGTGCCAGCAGCCAAGATCGATGGGGCGCAAGAAAGACCCAGTACTTC
CASSQDRWGARKTQYF
>TRBJ2-1|TRBD2|TRBV7-9|NA
TGTGCCAGCAGCTTAGCCAGCGGACTAGCCTACAATGAGCAGTTCTTC
CASSLASGLAYNEQFF
>TRBJ2-1|NA|TRBV7-2|NA
TGTGCCAGCAGCTTAGCACGGGTTAGAGGGAACAATGAGCAGTTCTTC
CASSLARVRGNNEQFF
>TRBJ2-5|NA|TRBV5-5|NA
TGTGCCAGCAGCTTGGCGACAGGCAAAGAGACCCAGTACTTC
CASSLATGKETQYF
>TRBJ2-1|TRBD2|TRBV5-6|NA
TGTGCCAGCAGCTTGTCGGGGGGGAACTACAATGAGCAGTTCTTC
CASSLSGGNYNEQFF
>TRBJ1-6|NA|TRBV19|NA
TGTGCCAGTAGAGGAGGAAGGACTCGACGAGATAATTCACCCCTCCACTTT
CASRGGRTRRDNSPLHF
>TRBJ1-1|NA|TRBV6-5|NA
TGTGCCAGCACCGGCGAAGGAGTGAGCACTGAAGCTTTCTTT
CASTGEGVSTEAFF
>TRBJ1-1|NA|TRBV6-5|few
TGTGCCAGCAGTTACTCCGGGGAGGGAGACACTGAAGCTTTCTTT
CASSYSGEGDTEAFF
>TRBJ1-5|NA|TRBV9|NA
TGTGCCAGCACCCAAGGGGATAGCAATCAGCCCCAGCATTTT
CASTQGDSNQPQHF
>TRBJ1-3|TRBD1|TRBV7-2|NA
TGTGCCAGCAGCTCCCGGACAGGCGGAAACACCATATATTTT
CASSSRTGGNTIYF
>TRBJ1-1|TRBD1|TRBV9|NA
TGTGCCAGCAGCGGGTCAGGGGGCGCGAGGACTGAAGCTTTCTTT
CASSGSGGARTEAFF
>TRBJ2-1|TRBD1|TRBV19|NA
TGTGCCAGTAGTATTACAGGGGGCTCCTACAATGAGCAGTTCTTC
CASSITGGSYNEQFF
>TRBJ2-7|TRBD2|TRBV5-8|NA
TGTGCCAGCAGCTTGTGGAGCGGGAGGGGCGAGCAGTACTTC
CASSLWSGRGEQYF
>TRBJ2-2|TRBD2|TRBV11-2|few
TGTGCCAGCAGCCGAGCGGGGGTCGCCACCGGGGAGCTGTTTTTT
CASSRAGVATGELFF
>TRBJ2-7|NA|TRBV30|once
TGTGCCTGGAGTGCGGGGGTCCACGAGCAGTACTTC
CAWSAGVHEQYF
>TRBJ1-1|TRBD1|TRBV6-1|NA
TGTGCCAGCAGGACAGGGACCGTCCGCGAGGGAGCTTTCTTT
CASRTGTVREGAFF
>TRBJ1-2|TRBD1|TRBV5-5|NA
TGTGCCAGCAGCTTGGTTGGGACAGGACCCTTCTATGGCTACACCTTC
CASSLVGTGPFYGYTF
>TRBJ1-4|NA|TRBV6-4|once
TGTGCCAGCAGTATGTTCGAGGGGGCTAATGAAAAACTGTTTTTT
CASSMFEGANEKLFF
>TRBJ1-2|NA|TRBV6-5|NA
TGTGCCAGCAGTTACTCGATGGGGGGTTCCCGGGGCTACACCTTC
CASSYSMGGSRGYTF
>TRBJ2-1|TRBD1|TRBV15|once
TGTGCCACCGCGGGACAGGTCCACAATGAGCAGTTCTTC
CATAGQVHNEQFF
>TRBJ2-7|TRBD1|TRBV29-1|NA
TGCAGCGTTGGACAGGGGTCTTCCTACGAGCAGTACTTC
CSVGQGSSYEQYF
>TRBJ1-1|TRBD1|TRBV5-4|NA
TGTGCCAGCACCCGGACAGGGGAGAACACTGAAGCTTTCTTT
CASTRTGENTEAFF
>TRBJ2-1|TRBD2|TRBV15|NA
TGTGCCACCAGCAGAGAGAGCGGGGGGTACAATGAGCAGTTCTTC
CATSRESGGYNEQFF
>TRBJ1-1|NA|TRBV18|few
TGTGCCAGCTCACCAGGACAGAACACTGAAGCTTTCTTT
CASSPGQNTEAFF
>TRBJ1-1|TRBD1|TRBV28|NA
TGTGCCAGCAGTTCGGGCCCGGGACAGGGGAACACTGAAGCTTTCTTT
CASSSGPGQGNTEAFF
>TRBJ2-6|NA|TRBV25-1|NA
TGTGCCAGCAGTGATCCCCGTAGCTCTGGGGCCAACGTCCTGACTTTC
CASSDPRSSGANVLTF
>TRBJ2-5|TRBD2|TRBV2|NA
TGTGCCAGCAGTGAAGCCCGACTAGCGGGGGGGCGGACCCAGTACTTC
CASSEARLAGGRTQYF
>TRBJ1-5|TRBD1|TRBV6-1|NA
TGTGCCAGCACCCGTTACCGGGACAGGGATCAGCCCCAGCATTTT
CASTRYRDRDQPQHF
>TRBJ2-5|NA|TRBV4-3|NA
TGCGCCAGCAGCCAGGATCGGGTGGGGGGCCAAGAGACCCAGTACTTC
CASSQDRVGGQETQYF
>TRBJ2-1|TRBD2|TRBV7-9|NA
TGTGCCAGCAGAACCGGGACTAGTCTCAATGAGCAGTTCTTC
CASRTGTSLNEQFF
>TRBJ1-2|NA|TRBV30|NA
TGTGCCTGGAGGCTCAGGGGATGGAACTATGGCTACACCTTC
CAWRLRGWNYGYTF
>TRBJ1-5|NA|TRBV7-2|NA
TGTGCCAGCAGCTTCAACGGTCAGGAAGGTCTGCCCCAGCATTTT
CASSFNGQEGLPQHF
>TRBJ1-5|NA|TRBV28|NA
TGTGCCAGTAGGGGGGGGACTCAGCCCCAGCATTTT
CASRGGTQPQHF